The source of this T cell receptor beta chain is a study of identical twins. Study observations and caveats: Fewer insertions characterized abundant cord blood beta clonotypes, whereas memory repertoires showed none.

A universal primer site was added by template switching, and unique molecular identifiers were carried by the cDNA. TCRdb used MiXCR to reprocess the 5' RACE reads, holding one entry per CDR3 protein. The profile shows approximately 600,000 distinct CDR3 sequences, 9.5% to 10% of them singletons. A remark on this clonotype: Its antigen is unidentified.

The V end was cut by 0 bases, the J end by 2 bases, with 11 bases between. The CDR3 has 14 residues. The germline CDR1 and CDR2 sequences are DFQATT and SNEGSKA (reference sequence). This sample was also put to use in a study of yellow fever vaccine responses in identical twins.

The TCR comes from a young woman in good health. The sequenced sample consisted of PBMCs. V and J are TRBV20-1 and TRBJ2-7, with a possible D match to TRBD2 (6 bases). CDR3 nucleotides: TGCAGTGCTAGAGATCGCGGGAAGGCCTACGAGCAGTACTTC. This gives the protein CSARDRGKAYEQYF.